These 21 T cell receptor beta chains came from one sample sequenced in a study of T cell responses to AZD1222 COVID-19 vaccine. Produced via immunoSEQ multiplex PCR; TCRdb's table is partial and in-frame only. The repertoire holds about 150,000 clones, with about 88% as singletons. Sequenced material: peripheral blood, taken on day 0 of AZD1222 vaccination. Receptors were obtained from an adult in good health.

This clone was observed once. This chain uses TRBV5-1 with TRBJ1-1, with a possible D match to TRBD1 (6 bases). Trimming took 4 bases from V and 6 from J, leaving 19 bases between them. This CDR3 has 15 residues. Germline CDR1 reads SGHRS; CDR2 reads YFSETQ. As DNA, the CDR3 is TGCGCCAGCAGCATCCTACAGGGACATCGGGCTGAAGCTTTCTTT. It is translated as CASSILQGHRAEAFF.

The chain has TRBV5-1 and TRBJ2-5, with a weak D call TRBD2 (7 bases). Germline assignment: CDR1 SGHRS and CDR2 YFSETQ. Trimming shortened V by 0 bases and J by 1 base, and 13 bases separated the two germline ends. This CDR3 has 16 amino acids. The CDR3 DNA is TGCGCCAGCAGCTTGGATTCGGGGGGCCTCCAAGAGACCCAGTACTTC. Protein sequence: CASSLDSGGLQETQYF.

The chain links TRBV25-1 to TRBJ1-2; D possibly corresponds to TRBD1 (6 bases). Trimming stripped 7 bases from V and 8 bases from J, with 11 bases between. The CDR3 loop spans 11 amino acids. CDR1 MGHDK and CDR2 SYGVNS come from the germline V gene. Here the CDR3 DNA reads TGTGCCAGCACAGGGGCAGGAGGCTACACCTTC. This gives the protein CASTGAGGYTF.

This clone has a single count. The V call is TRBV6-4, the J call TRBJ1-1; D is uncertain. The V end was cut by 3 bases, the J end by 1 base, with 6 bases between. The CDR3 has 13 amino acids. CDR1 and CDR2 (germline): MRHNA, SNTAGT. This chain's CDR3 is CASSEIPNTEAFF. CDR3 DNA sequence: TGTGCCAGCAGTGAAATCCCGAACACTGAAGCTTTCTTT.

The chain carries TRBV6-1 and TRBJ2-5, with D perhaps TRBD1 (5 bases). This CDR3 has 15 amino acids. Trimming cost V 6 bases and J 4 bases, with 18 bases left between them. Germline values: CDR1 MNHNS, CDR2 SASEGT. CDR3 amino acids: CASSQGAGYSETQYF. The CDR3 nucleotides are TGTGCCAGCAGCCAGGGTGCCGGATATTCAGAGACCCAGTACTTC.

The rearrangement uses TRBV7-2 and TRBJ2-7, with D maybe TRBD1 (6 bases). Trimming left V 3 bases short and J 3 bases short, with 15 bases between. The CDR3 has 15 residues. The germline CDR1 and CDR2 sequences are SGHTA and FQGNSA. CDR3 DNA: TGTGCCAGCAGCTTGGAGGACAGCGCCTACTACGAGCAGTACTTC. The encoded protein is CASSLEDSAYYEQYF.

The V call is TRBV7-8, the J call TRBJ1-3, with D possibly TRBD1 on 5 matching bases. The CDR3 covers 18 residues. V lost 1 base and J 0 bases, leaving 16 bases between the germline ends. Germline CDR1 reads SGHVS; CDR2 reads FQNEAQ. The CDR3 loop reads CASSLGGPVLASGNTIYF. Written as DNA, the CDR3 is TGTGCCAGCAGCTTAGGGGGACCGGTTTTGGCCTCTGGAAACACCATATATTTT.

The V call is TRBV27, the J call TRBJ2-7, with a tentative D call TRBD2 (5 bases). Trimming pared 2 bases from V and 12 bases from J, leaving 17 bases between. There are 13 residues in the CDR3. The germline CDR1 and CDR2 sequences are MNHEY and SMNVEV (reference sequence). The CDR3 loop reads CASSLRTGSAMYF. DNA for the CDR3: TGTGCCAGCAGTTTAAGGACGGGGAGCGCGATGTACTTC.

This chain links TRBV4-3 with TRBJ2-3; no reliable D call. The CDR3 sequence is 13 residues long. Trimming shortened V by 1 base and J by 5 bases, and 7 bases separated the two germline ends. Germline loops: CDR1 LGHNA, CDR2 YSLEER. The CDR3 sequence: CASSQGSRDTQYF. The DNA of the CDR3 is TGCGCCAGCAGCCAAGGCAGCCGAGATACGCAGTATTTT.

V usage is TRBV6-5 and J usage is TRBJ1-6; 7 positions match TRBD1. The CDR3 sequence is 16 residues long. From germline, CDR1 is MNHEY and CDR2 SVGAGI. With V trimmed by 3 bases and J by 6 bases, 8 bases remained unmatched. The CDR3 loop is CASSYKVGTVNSPLHF. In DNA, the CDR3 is TGTGCCAGCAGTTATAAAGTCGGGACAGTTAATTCACCCCTCCACTTT.

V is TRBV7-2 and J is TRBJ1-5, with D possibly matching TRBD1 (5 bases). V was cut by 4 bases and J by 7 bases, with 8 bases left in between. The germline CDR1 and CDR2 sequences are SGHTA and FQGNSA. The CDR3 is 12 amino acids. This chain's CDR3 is CASSWGGQPQHF. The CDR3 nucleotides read TGTGCCAGCAGCTGGGGGGGGCAGCCCCAGCATTTT.

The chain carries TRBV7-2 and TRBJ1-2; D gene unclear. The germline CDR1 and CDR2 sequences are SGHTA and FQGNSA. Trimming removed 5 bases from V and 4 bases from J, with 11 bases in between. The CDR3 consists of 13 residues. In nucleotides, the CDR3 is TGTGCCAGCAGCCCCGGACTGGCCTATGGCTACACCTTC. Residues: CASSPGLAYGYTF.

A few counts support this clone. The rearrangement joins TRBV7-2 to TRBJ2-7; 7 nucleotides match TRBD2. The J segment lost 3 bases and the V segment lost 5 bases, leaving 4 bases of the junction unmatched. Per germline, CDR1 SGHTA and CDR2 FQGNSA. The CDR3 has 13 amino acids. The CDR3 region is CASSGPGGYEQYF. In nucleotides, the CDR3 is TGTGCCAGCAGCGGTCCGGGGGGCTACGAGCAGTACTTC.

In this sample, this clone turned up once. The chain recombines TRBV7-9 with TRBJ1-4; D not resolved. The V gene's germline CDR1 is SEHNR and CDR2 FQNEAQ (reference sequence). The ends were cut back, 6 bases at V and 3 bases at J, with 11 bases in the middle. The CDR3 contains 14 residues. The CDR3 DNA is TGTGCCAGCAGTTTGAGGGAGGCTAATGAAAAACTGTTTTTT. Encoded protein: CASSLREANEKLFF.

CDR3 protein: CASSLLPVNYGYTF. In nucleotides, the CDR3 is TGTGCCAGCAGCTTATTGCCAGTTAACTATGGCTACACCTTC. The chain uses TRBV11-2 and TRBJ1-2; D is unresolved. In germline, CDR1 is SGHAT, CDR2 FQNNGV. The V end was cut by 2 bases, the J end by 1 base, with 8 bases between. The CDR3 is made up of 14 amino acids.

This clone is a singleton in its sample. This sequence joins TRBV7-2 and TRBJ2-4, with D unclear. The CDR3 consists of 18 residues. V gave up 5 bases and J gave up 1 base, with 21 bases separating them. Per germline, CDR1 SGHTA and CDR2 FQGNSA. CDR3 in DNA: TGTGCCAGCAGCCCAGGAAGAGGCTTCGGGTTGGCCAAAAACATTCAGTACTTC. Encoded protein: CASSPGRGFGLAKNIQYF.

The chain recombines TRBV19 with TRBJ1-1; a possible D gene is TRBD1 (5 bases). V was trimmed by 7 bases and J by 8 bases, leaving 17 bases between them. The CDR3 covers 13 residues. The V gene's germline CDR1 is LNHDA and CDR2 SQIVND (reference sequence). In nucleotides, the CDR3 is TGTGCCAGTATCCCCCCGGGACTAGGGGAAGCTTTCTTT. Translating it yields CASIPPGLGEAFF.

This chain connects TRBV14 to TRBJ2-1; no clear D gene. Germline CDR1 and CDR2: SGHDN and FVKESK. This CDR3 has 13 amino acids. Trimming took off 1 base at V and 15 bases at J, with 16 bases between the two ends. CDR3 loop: CASSQVTNGRWFF. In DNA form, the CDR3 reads TGTGCCAGCAGCCAAGTTACTAACGGGCGGTGGTTCTTC.

The CDR3 sequence is CASSLRGTFSETQYF. CDR3 DNA: TGCGCCAGCAGCTTGCGCGGGACCTTTTCAGAGACCCAGTACTTC. The chain employs TRBV5-1 and TRBJ2-5, with D perhaps matching TRBD2 (6 bases). V was cut by 1 base and J by 4 bases, with 14 bases left in between. The CDR3 is made up of 15 amino acids. Germline V CDR1 and CDR2: SGHRS, YFSETQ.

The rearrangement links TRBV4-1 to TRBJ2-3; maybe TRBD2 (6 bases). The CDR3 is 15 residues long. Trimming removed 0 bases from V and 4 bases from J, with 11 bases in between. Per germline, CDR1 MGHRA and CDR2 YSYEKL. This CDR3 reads CASSQEGRRADTQYF. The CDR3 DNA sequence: TGCGCCAGCAGCCAAGAAGGTAGGAGGGCAGATACGCAGTATTTT.

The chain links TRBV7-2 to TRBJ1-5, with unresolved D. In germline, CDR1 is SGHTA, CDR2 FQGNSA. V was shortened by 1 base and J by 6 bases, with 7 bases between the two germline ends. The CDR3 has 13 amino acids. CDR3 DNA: TGTGCCAGCAGCTTAGGGGATGGTCAGCCCCAGCATTTT. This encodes CASSLGDGQPQHF.